A single sample gave rise to the 9 T cell receptor beta chains below, sequenced in a study of cytomegalovirus exposure and HLA in healthy donors. The PCR made use of 60 Vbeta and 13 Jbeta primers. Profiled with immunoSEQ multiplex PCR; TCRdb holds only in-frame clones, not every one. The profile shows 150,000 to 200,000 clones, roughly 80% of them singletons. The specimen sequenced was PBMCs. The receptors here all came from a woman between 45 and 60 years old in good health and CMV-seropositive.

V and J are TRBV4-2 and TRBJ2-6; possible D gene TRBD2, 5 bases. Germline CDR1 is LGHNA and CDR2 is YNFKEQ. This CDR3 has 16 residues. V was cut by 0 bases and J by 3 bases, with 9 bases left in between. This CDR3 reads CASSQEYGNGANVLTF. The CDR3 DNA follows: TGTGCCAGCAGCCAAGAATACGGGAATGGGGCCAACGTCCTGACTTTC.

The rearrangement uses TRBV2 and TRBJ2-5; perhaps TRBD2 as D (6 bases). This CDR3 region has 14 residues. Germline V CDR1 and CDR2: SNHLY, FYNNEI. V was pared by 7 bases and J by 0 bases, with 12 bases between. The CDR3 DNA sequence: TGTGCCAGCATGGGGGGTCCCAACCAAGAGACCCAGTACTTC. Its translation is CASMGGPNQETQYF. Using reference TRBV2 and TRBJ2-5 for the parts outside the CDR3, the full variable domain is EPEVTQTPSHQVTQMGQEVILRCVPISNHLYFYWYRQILGQKVEFLVSFYNNEISEKSEIFDDQFSVERPDGSNFTLKIRSTKLEDSAMYFCASMGGPNQETQYFGPGTRLLVL.

This chain joins TRBV5-1 and TRBJ1-6, with 7 nucleotides matching TRBD1. V lost 5 bases, J lost 5 bases, and 7 bases stayed unmatched. The CDR3 loop spans 15 amino acids. From germline, CDR1 is SGHRS and CDR2 YFSETQ. The CDR3 loop is CASRSRQGDNSPLHF. The CDR3 coding sequence is TGCGCCAGCAGGTCTCGACAGGGAGATAATTCACCCCTCCACTTT.

This rearrangement joins TRBV11-3 to TRBJ2-5; D possibly corresponds to TRBD1 (7 bases). This CDR3 contains 15 residues. Trimming cost V 5 bases and J 0 bases, with 13 bases left between them. The germline V gene encodes CDR1 SGHNT and CDR2 YENEEA. The CDR3 nucleotides are TGTGCCAGCAGCGCAGGGGGGACCCACCAAGAGACCCAGTACTTC. Protein product: CASSAGGTHQETQYF.

The chain employs TRBV19 and TRBJ2-1, with 9 bases matching TRBD2. J lost 6 bases, V lost 1 base, and 7 bases had no gene match. The CDR3 totals 16 residues. The germline V gene encodes CDR1 LNHDA and CDR2 SQIVND (reference sequence). DNA of the CDR3: TGTGCCAGTAGTATAGTTGGGGCGGGGGGGGCCAATGAGCAGTTCTTC. It codes for CASSIVGAGGANEQFF.

V is TRBV2 and J is TRBJ2-2; the match to TRBD2 covers 12 bases. Germline CDR1 reads SNHLY; CDR2 reads FYNNEI. With V trimmed by 6 bases and J by 4 bases, 9 bases remained unmatched. CDR3 length: 17 residues. CDR3 DNA: TGTGCCAGCAGCGTAAGCGCTAGCGGGGGGGCCACCGGGGAGCTGTTTTTT. It specifies CASSVSASGGATGELFF.

This sequence joins TRBV28 and TRBJ2-5, with 8 bases fitting TRBD2. Near its end, the DNA agrees better with TRBJ2-7, so the J call may be wrong. Per germline, CDR1 MDHEN and CDR2 SYDVKM. This CDR3 has 14 residues. The chain's CDR3 is CASHGGGSSYEQYF. The DNA of the CDR3 is TGTGCCAGCCACGGGGGGGGAAGCTCCTACGAGCAGTACTTC.

This clone has only one observation. The CDR3 protein is CASSHPTGGRYEQYF. The CDR3 DNA follows: TGCGCCAGCAGCCACCCGACAGGGGGCCGCTACGAGCAGTACTTC. This chain connects TRBV4-1 to TRBJ2-7; 10 nucleotides line up with TRBD1. Losses at the gene ends were 3 bases for V and 3 bases for J; bases not matched to a gene: 5. Germline V gives CDR1 MGHRA, CDR2 YSYEKL. CDR3 length: 15 amino acids.

This clone has a handful of counts. This chain uses TRBV5-5 with TRBJ1-5; no clear D gene. V was trimmed by 4 bases and J by 4 bases, leaving 12 bases between them. CDR3 size: 14 residues. Germline values: CDR1 SGHKS, CDR2 YYEKEE (reference sequence). The CDR3 loop is CASSPGERNQPQHF. The CDR3 bases are TGTGCCAGCAGCCCCGGGGAGCGGAATCAGCCCCAGCATTTT.